The rows below give T cell receptor beta chains drawn from one sample of a study of blood T cell repertoires in COVID-19. Using immunoSEQ multiplex PCR, the repertoire was profiled, and TCRdb retains in-frame clones only, with some absent. The sample contains fewer than 350,000 clones, 85% of which appear only once. Sequencing input: PBMCs or T cells enriched from blood (not recorded which). Receptor source: a woman aged 45-59 years who had recovered from COVID-19. CDR3s include the opening cysteine and the closing phenylalanine or tryptophan. Fields, in order: clone size, J gene, D gene, V gene, CDR3 DNA, CDR3 protein. The D gene is left open where the match is weak. Expanded clones get a size class; other rows say once, few or many, or leave the size out.

abundance: .
j_gene: TRBJ2-5
d_gene: .
v_gene: TRBV29-1
CDR3nt: TGCAGCGCACAGAAGATCCAAGAGACCCAGTACTTC
CDR3aa: CSAQKIQETQYF

abundance: few
j_gene: TRBJ1-4
d_gene: TRBD1
v_gene: TRBV5-4
CDR3nt: TGTGCCAGCAGCTGGATGACAGGGGGCAGAGATGAAAAACTGTTTTTT
CDR3aa: CASSWMTGGRDEKLFF

abundance: .
j_gene: TRBJ2-1
d_gene: .
v_gene: TRBV6-2/TRBV6-3
CDR3nt: TGTGCCAGCAGCGGTCCGGGGGTCCGGGAGCAGTTCTTC
CDR3aa: CASSGPGVREQFF

abundance: .
j_gene: TRBJ2-3
d_gene: .
v_gene: TRBV5-1
CDR3nt: TGCGCCAGCAGCTTGTCTTCTGATACGCAGTATTTT
CDR3aa: CASSLSSDTQYF

abundance: .
j_gene: TRBJ2-6
d_gene: .
v_gene: TRBV5-4
CDR3nt: TGTGCCAGCAGCTTGGACAGGTACTCTGGGGCCAACGTCCTGACTTTC
CDR3aa: CASSLDRYSGANVLTF

abundance: .
j_gene: TRBJ1-2
d_gene: .
v_gene: TRBV3-1/TRBV3-2
CDR3nt: TGTGCCAGCAGCCAAGATCTAACAGACTATGGCTACACCTTC
CDR3aa: CASSQDLTDYGYTF

abundance: .
j_gene: TRBJ2-3
d_gene: TRBD2
v_gene: TRBV27
CDR3nt: TGTGCCAGCAGTTGGCCTCGCGGGGGGGTGGATACGCAGTATTTT
CDR3aa: CASSWPRGGVDTQYF

abundance: .
j_gene: TRBJ1-2
d_gene: TRBD1
v_gene: TRBV2
CDR3nt: TGTGCCAGCAGTGATTGGGGGCCGGGACAGGGTTATGGCTACACCTTC
CDR3aa: CASSDWGPGQGYGYTF

abundance: .
j_gene: TRBJ1-2
d_gene: .
v_gene: TRBV6-5
CDR3nt: TGTGCCAGCAGTTATGTTGCCAGGGGCCAGGGGGGCTACACCTTC
CDR3aa: CASSYVARGQGGYTF

abundance: once
j_gene: TRBJ2-2
d_gene: .
v_gene: TRBV9
CDR3nt: TGTGCCAGCAGCGTAGTATATGGGAACACCGGGGAACTGTTTTTT
CDR3aa: CASSVVYGNTGELFF

abundance: .
j_gene: TRBJ1-5
d_gene: .
v_gene: TRBV3-1/TRBV3-2
CDR3nt: TGTGCCAGCGGATCCAAGGGGGATCAGCCCCAGCATTTT
CDR3aa: CASGSKGDQPQHF

abundance: few
j_gene: TRBJ2-2
d_gene: TRBD2
v_gene: TRBV2
CDR3nt: TGTGCCAGCAGTGATCTACTAGCGGGAACCGGGGAGCTGTTTTTT
CDR3aa: CASSDLLAGTGELFF

abundance: .
j_gene: TRBJ2-2
d_gene: .
v_gene: TRBV25-1
CDR3nt: TGTGCCACCGCCCTTCAGGGATACACCGGGGAGCTGTTTTTT
CDR3aa: CATALQGYTGELFF

abundance: .
j_gene: TRBJ1-3
d_gene: .
v_gene: TRBV6-5
CDR3nt: TGTGCCAGCAGTTACGATCCTGCGGGGTCTGGAAACACCATATATTTT
CDR3aa: CASSYDPAGSGNTIYF

abundance: .
j_gene: TRBJ1-2
d_gene: .
v_gene: TRBV15
CDR3nt: TGTGCCACCAGCAGAGATCGAATAGCGTCCGGCTACACCTTC
CDR3aa: CATSRDRIASGYTF